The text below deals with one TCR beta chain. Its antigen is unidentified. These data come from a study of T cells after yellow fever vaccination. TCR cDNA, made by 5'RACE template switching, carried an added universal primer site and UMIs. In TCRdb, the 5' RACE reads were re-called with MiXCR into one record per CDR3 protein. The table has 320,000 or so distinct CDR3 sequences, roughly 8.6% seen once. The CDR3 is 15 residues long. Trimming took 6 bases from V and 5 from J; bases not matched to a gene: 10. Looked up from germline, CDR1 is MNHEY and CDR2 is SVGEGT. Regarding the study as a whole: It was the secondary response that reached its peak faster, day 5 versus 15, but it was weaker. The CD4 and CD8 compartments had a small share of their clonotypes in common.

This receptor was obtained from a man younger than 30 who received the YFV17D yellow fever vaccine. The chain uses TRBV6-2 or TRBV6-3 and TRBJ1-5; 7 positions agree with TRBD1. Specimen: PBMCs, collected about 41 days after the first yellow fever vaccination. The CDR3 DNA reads TGTGCCAGCAGCCCACACAGGGGTGGAGATCAGCCCCAGCATTTT. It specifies CASSPHRGGDQPQHF.